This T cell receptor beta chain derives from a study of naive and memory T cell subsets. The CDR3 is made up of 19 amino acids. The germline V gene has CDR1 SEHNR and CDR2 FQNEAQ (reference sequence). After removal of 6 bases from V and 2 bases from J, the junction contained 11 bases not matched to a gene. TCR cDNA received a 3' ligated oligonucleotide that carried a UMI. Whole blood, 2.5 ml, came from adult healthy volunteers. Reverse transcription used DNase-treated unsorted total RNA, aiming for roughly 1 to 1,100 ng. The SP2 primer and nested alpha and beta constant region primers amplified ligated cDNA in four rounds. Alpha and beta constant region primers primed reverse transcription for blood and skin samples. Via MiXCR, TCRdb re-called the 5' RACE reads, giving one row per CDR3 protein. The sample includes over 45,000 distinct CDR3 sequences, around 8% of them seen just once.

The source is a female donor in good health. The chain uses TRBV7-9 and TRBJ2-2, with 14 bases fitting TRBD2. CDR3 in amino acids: CASSLPGLAGALNTGELFF. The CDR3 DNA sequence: TGTGCCAGCAGTCTACCGGGACTAGCGGGGGCCCTTAACACCGGGGAGCTGTTTTTT.